This T cell receptor beta chain was sequenced in a study of blood T cell repertoires in COVID-19. Whole-study context: Italy, Spain and the United States were the sources of the convalescent and acute COVID-19 samples. In each case, the material was cDNA or gDNA derived from T cells, B-cell-depleted T cells, or PBMCs.

How the authors handled the data: Amplification of reference gene primers was used by the study to estimate nucleated cell counts. TCRdb's copy holds only in-frame clones and misses some; the assay was immunoSEQ multiplex PCR. The V and J calls and clone size are taken from that table; D and trimming were inferred from the DNA. The sample consists of under 150,000 clones, 88% of them appearing once. The receptor's source is a human donor in a cohort sampled during active COVID-19. The sequenced sample consisted of peripheral blood.

CDR3 sequence: CASSSGTLFTKQYF. The CDR3 DNA reads TGTGCCAGCAGCTCCGGGACTCTCTTCACCAAGCAGTACTTC. The V gene is TRBV3-1 (or the pseudogene TRBV3-2), the J gene TRBJ2-7; D is perhaps TRBD2 (6 bases). This CDR3 region has 14 residues. Between the trimmed V and J ends, which lost 5 bases and 8 bases, there was a span of 19 bases. Germline loops: CDR1 LGHDT, CDR2 YNNKEL (reference sequence).